This paragraph reports one TCR beta chain. The antigen it binds to is not known. Base qualities were left out, and no much larger clone turns up one base away. The collaborating institutions used their own protocols to collect whole blood in K2EDTA tubes. For TCRbeta analysis, collaborators shipped samples in one of three forms: frozen whole blood, isolated PBMCs, or DNA extracted from either of those sample types. The immunoSEQ Assay, a bias-controlled multiplex PCR, was used to amplify TCRbeta CDR3 regions from genomic DNA. Processing in the source paper ran as follows. Within the assay, amplification of reference gene primers was used to estimate how many nucleated cells each sample contained. Sequence reads were collapsed and filtered to measure the absolute abundance of every unique TCRbeta CDR3 rearrangement. For each sample, productive Simpson clonality was calculated by taking the square root of Simpson's diversity index across productive rearrangements. The source is immuneACCESS, and TCRdb retained only in-frame sequences with V and J called. Part of the clones is not carried over; for the studies checked, unresolved V genes explain less than half of this, and the remainder is unexplained. V and J calls and clone size are copied from that table; D and trimming were computed from the DNA. This sample gives some 240,000 clones in total; 75% to 85% of them show up just once. Of the sample, 9.7% is held by the ten largest clones.

The junction shows trimming of 1 base on V and 4 bases on J, and the gene matches do not reach 5 bases of it. From the germline V gene, CDR1 is SQVTM and CDR2 is ANQGSEA. The CDR3 goes from the cysteine to the phenylalanine over 14 residues. Solely the CDR3 DNA is kept, with 42 bases framed from the first base. This entry comes from a study of blood T cell repertoires in COVID-19 (dated by TCRdb to 2018 to 2021). Concerning the study at large: The collaborator samples originated in the United States, Italy and Spain and spanned the acute and convalescent phases of COVID-19. The material from the prospective study consisted of cDNA or gDNA derived from T cells, B-cell-depleted T cells, or PBMCs. Subjects who had been exposed to COVID-19, were actively infected with it, or had recovered from it provided the deeply sampled blood TCRbeta repertoires that made up the dataset. The repertoires were released in a freely available public database intended as a resource for research on the immune response to SARS-CoV-2. Samples came from the ongoing ImmuneRACE study (first 160 participants) plus 1,254 subjects from 6 global collaborators. Nearly every sample came with metadata listing a de-identified subject ID, COVID-19 status, age in years and sex. HLA class I and class II types, where available, came from metadata supplied by the sample provider rather than from assay-based typing. Paper-wide results and their limitations: How much clinical and demographic metadata was included differed by source and by participant, and the metadata was provided uncurated.

The V and J genes are TRBV29-1 and TRBJ2-5, with TRBD2 identical over 8 junction bases. Specimen: peripheral blood. The clonotype comes from a man aged 45 to 65 with active or convalescent COVID-19. The DNA reads as follows: TGCAGCGTTGAAGGGGTCGGGGGGGGAGAGACCCAGTACTTC. This gives the protein CSVEGVGGGETQYF.